Below are 20 T cell receptor beta chains sequenced from a single sample in a study of beta chain features in type 1 diabetes. Of the isolated RNA, all was reverse transcribed, and so the sequenced material was expressed TCRB transcripts. Sequencing used immunoSEQ multiplex PCR; TCRdb keeps in-frame clones, though not all of them. The sample holds 350,000 to 450,000 clones; over 13% are singletons and the top ten take approximately 0.02%. The sample was naive CD4+ T cells from blood. These receptors all stem from a woman between 18 and 29 years old in good health.

This clone showed up just a few times. The chain recombines TRBV5-1 with TRBJ1-2; TRBD1 is a possible D gene (5 bases). The germline CDR1 and CDR2 sequences are SGHRS and YFSETQ. The CDR3 contains 13 residues. The V and J ends lost 6 bases and 2 bases respectively, with 11 bases between them. CDR3 in DNA: TGCGCCAGCAATTCCCAGGGAAACTATGGCTACACCTTC. It is translated as CASNSQGNYGYTF.

The chain is built from TRBV30 and TRBJ1-5; unclear D gene. The germline V gene encodes CDR1 GTSNPN and CDR2 SVGIG (reference sequence). The CDR3 is 13 amino acids. The V end lost 8 bases, the J end lost 5 bases, and 16 bases lay between the germline ends. The CDR3: CALQALPHQPQHF. The CDR3 DNA reads as TGTGCCCTGCAGGCCTTACCGCATCAGCCCCAGCATTTT.

This clone was seen a handful of times. The CDR3 here is CASSLVQGYTF. The CDR3 DNA sequence: TGTGCCAGCAGCTTGGTTCAGGGCTACACCTTC. This chain uses TRBV5-6 with TRBJ1-2; D remains unclear. The CDR3 extends over 11 amino acids. Trimming shortened V by 0 bases and J by 8 bases, and 5 bases separated the two germline ends. Germline lookup yields CDR1 SGHDT and CDR2 YYEEEE.

This clone appeared a few times. The V and J genes are TRBV6-6 and TRBJ1-1; 7 bases align to TRBD1. The CDR3 extends over 13 amino acids. CDR1 is MNHNY and CDR2 is SVGAGI in the germline V gene (reference sequence). The V segment lost 6 bases and the J segment 5 bases; nucleotides outside the gene matches: 6. The CDR3 reads CASRTTGRTEAFF. CDR3 DNA: TGTGCCAGCAGAACGACAGGGAGGACTGAAGCTTTCTTT.

The chain carries TRBV6-1 and TRBJ2-1; 12 bases are shared with TRBD2. Germline lookup yields CDR1 MNHNS and CDR2 SASEGT. J lost 4 bases, V lost 7 bases, and 2 bases had no gene match. There are 14 residues in the CDR3. The CDR3 nucleotides are TGTGCCAGCACTAGCGGGAGGGTGTACAATGAGCAGTTCTTC. It translates to CASTSGRVYNEQFF.

The CDR3 reads CAWSLTGNYYNEQFF. DNA for the CDR3: TGTGCCTGGAGTCTGACAGGGAATTACTACAATGAGCAGTTCTTC. The genes are TRBV30 and TRBJ2-1; the match to TRBD1 covers 7 bases. This CDR3 has 15 amino acids. Germline V gene data show CDR1 as GTSNPN and CDR2 as SVGIG (reference sequence). The ends lost 2 bases at V and 3 bases at J; junction bases unmatched: 7.

This chain uses TRBV14 with TRBJ2-1, with D tentatively TRBD2 (5 bases). Deletions cut 3 bases from V and 3 bases from J, with 6 bases between. Germline V gene sequence: CDR1 SGHDN, CDR2 FVKESK. The CDR3 runs to 13 residues. The CDR3 loop reads CASSQGSYNEQFF. CDR3 nucleotides: TGTGCCAGCAGCCAGGGGAGCTACAATGAGCAGTTCTTC. Drawing the rest from reference TRBV14 and TRBJ2-1, the complete variable domain is EAGVTQFPSHSVIEKGQTVTLRCDPISGHDNLYWYRRVMGKEIKFLLHFVKESKQDESGMPNNRFLAERTGGTYSTLKVQPAELEDSGVYFCASSQGSYNEQFFGPGTRLTVL.

The chain joins TRBV29-1 to TRBJ2-3; perhaps TRBD1 as D (6 bases). The CDR3 loop spans 14 amino acids. Trimming stripped 2 bases from V and 2 bases from J, with 11 bases between. The germline CDR1 and CDR2 sequences are SQVTM and ANQGSEA. CDR3 residues: CSVERGSVTDTQYF. DNA of the CDR3: TGCAGCGTTGAAAGGGGGAGTGTCACAGATACGCAGTATTTT.

To note about this clone: One end of the junction fails to match germline, which may point to a read error. The J gene is TRBJ2-2, the V gene TRBV9; 10 bases are a match to TRBD2. There are 15 residues in the CDR3. Germline V lookup: CDR1 SGDLS, CDR2 YYNGEE. The CDR3 protein is CASSVSAGGTGELFF. CDR3 DNA: TGTGCAAGCAGCGTATCAGCGGGAGGGACCGGGGAGCTGTTTTTT.

This clone turned up a few times. The chain combines TRBV4-2 with TRBJ2-3; the D is unclear. V was clipped by 0 bases and J by 1 base, with 8 bases between them. The germline gives CDR1 LGHNA, CDR2 YNFKEQ. This CDR3 is built from 15 residues. The CDR3 DNA reads TGTGCCAGCAGCCAAGATCTGCTAGGCACAGATACGCAGTATTTT. As protein: CASSQDLLGTDTQYF.

V and J are TRBV5-1 and TRBJ1-1, with 12 positions matching TRBD1. J gave up 4 bases and V 5 bases, and 9 bases lay outside the gene matches. This CDR3 region has 16 residues. In germline, CDR1 is SGHRS, CDR2 YFSETQ. CDR3 sequence reads: CASRWGTGGLVTEAFF. The CDR3 coding sequence is TGCGCCAGCAGATGGGGGACAGGGGGCTTGGTCACTGAAGCTTTCTTT.

The CDR3 is CASSFRQGRDGYTF. For the CDR3, the DNA is TGTGCCAGCAGCTTTCGCCAGGGGCGAGATGGCTACACCTTC. The chain is built from TRBV7-2 and TRBJ1-2; TRBD1 might be the D (6 bases). The CDR3 is made up of 14 amino acids. Deletions cut 3 bases from V and 6 bases from J, with 14 bases between. The V gene's germline CDR1 is SGHTA and CDR2 FQGNSA. The full variable domain, rest sourced from reference TRBV7-2 and TRBJ1-2, is GAGVSQSPSNKVTEKGKDVELRCDPISGHTALYWYRQSLGQGLEFLIYFQGNSAPDKSGLPSDRFSAERTGGSVSTLTIQRTQQEDSAVYLCASSFRQGRDGYTFGSGTRLTVV.

V usage is TRBV19 and J usage is TRBJ1-2, with TRBD1 matching over 7 bases. Germline CDR1 reads LNHDA; CDR2 reads SQIVND (reference sequence). V lost 10 bases and J lost 8; bases outside the gene matches: 10. The CDR3 consists of 12 residues. The CDR3 spells CATLTGRVGYTF. The CDR3 DNA is TGTGCCACCCTGACAGGGCGGGTCGGCTACACCTTC. The variable domain in full, completed from reference TRBV19 and TRBJ1-2, reads DGGITQSPKYLFRKEGQNVTLSCEQNLNHDAMYWYRQDPGQGLRLIYYSQIVNDFQKGDIAEGYSVSREKKESFPLTVTSAQKNPTAFYLCATLTGRVGYTFGSGTRLTVV.

A few counts support this clone. This chain joins TRBV18 and TRBJ2-7, with D possibly matching TRBD2 (6 bases). The CDR3 runs 16 residues. Trimming removed 2 bases from V and 2 bases from J, with 16 bases in between. Germline V gene data show CDR1 as KGHSH and CDR2 as LQKENI. CDR3 coding DNA: TGTGCCAGCTCACCAGGACCGGGCGGGGCTCCCTACGAGCAGTACTTC. It yields the protein CASSPGPGGAPYEQYF.

In its sample, this clone was seen a few times. The V gene is TRBV18, the J gene TRBJ1-5, with D unclear. V lost 0 bases to trimming and J lost 1 base, with 4 bases between them. This CDR3 has 14 residues. Germline CDR1 KGHSH, CDR2 LQKENI. The CDR3 loop reads CASSPPSSNQPQHF. The DNA of the CDR3 is TGTGCCAGCTCACCACCGTCAAGCAATCAGCCCCAGCATTTT.

The sample holds a few counts of this clone. As DNA, the CDR3 is TGTGCCAGCAGCAAAGGAGGGGGGCGACTAGCGGGGGATACGCAGTATTTT. Residues: CASSKGGGRLAGDTQYF. The gene calls are TRBV21-1 and TRBJ2-3; TRBD2, the table's D call, was not compared with the DNA. TRBV21-1 is a pseudogene segment. This CDR3 region has 17 residues.

This chain joins TRBV28 and TRBJ1-1, with no clear D. Germline V lookup: CDR1 MDHEN, CDR2 SYDVKM. The CDR3 is 14 amino acids. V lost 5 bases to trimming and J lost 8 bases, with 18 bases between them. CDR3 nucleotides: TGTGCCAGCAGTCAGGAGGTTATCTGGAGGGAAGCTTTCTTT. It translates to CASSQEVIWREAFF.

This clone was seen only a few times. The chain combines TRBV6-6 with TRBJ1-4; 7 nucleotides align to TRBD1. Trimming removed 4 bases from V and 5 bases from J; junction bases left unmatched: 7. Per the germline V gene, CDR1 is MNHNY and CDR2 is SVGAGI (reference sequence). The CDR3 contains 15 residues. The CDR3 nucleotides are TGTGCCAGCAGTTCCCGGACAGGCGGAAATGAAAAACTGTTTTTT. This sequence encodes CASSSRTGGNEKLFF.

The V call is TRBV5-4, the J call TRBJ2-2; 9 bases are a match to TRBD2. The CDR3 consists of 16 residues. V lost 3 bases and J lost 4; bases outside the gene matches: 7. Germline V gives CDR1 SGHNT, CDR2 YYREEE (reference sequence). CDR3 nucleotide sequence: TGTGCCAGCAGCTCCGTAGCGGGAGCGGGCACCGGGGAGCTGTTTTTT. Translated, it gives CASSSVAGAGTGELFF.

This clone was counted a few times. The V and J genes are TRBV19 and TRBJ2-1; 9 bases map to TRBD2. Germline lookup yields CDR1 LNHDA and CDR2 SQIVND (reference sequence). The CDR3 runs to 14 residues. The J segment lost 5 bases and the V segment lost 5 bases, leaving 4 bases of the junction unmatched. The CDR3 DNA sequence: TGTGCCAGTAGTGCACGACTAGCGGACAATGAGCAGTTCTTC. Amino acid sequence: CASSARLADNEQFF.